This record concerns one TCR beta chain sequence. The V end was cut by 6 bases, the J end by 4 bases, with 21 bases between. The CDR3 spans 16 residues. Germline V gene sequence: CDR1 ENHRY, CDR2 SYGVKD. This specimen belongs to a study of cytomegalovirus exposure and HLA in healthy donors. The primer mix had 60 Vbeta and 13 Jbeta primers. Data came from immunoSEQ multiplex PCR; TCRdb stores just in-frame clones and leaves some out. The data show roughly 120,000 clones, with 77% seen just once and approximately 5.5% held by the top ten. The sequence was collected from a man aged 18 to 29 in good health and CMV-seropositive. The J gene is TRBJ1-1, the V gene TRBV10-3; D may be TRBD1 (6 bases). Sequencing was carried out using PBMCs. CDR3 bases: TGTGCCATCAGCAGAGACCCTGGACAGTCAGGCACTGAAGCTTTCTTT. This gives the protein CAISRDPGQSGTEAFF.